Listed below are T cell receptor beta chains from one sample, sequenced in a study of regulatory T cells in long-lasting Graves disease. Via MiXCR, TCRdb re-called the multiplex PCR reads, giving one row per CDR3 protein. Of about 450,000 distinct CDR3 sequences detected, 16% appear once; the ten largest clones hold about 10%. This sample was also put to use in a study of T cells in Graves' hyperthyroidism and ophthalmopathy.

The sequences come from peripheral blood mononuclear cells (PBMCs), collected at new diagnosis, from a patient treated with antithyroid drugs. The receptor source for this set is a woman in her twenties or thirties with Graves disease. Each CDR3 is given with its conserved first and last residue. D genes are given only for firm matches. Some rows have no size entry. The others give once, few or many, or a class for an expanded clone.

clone size: few; CDR3 length: 15; D gene: .; J gene: TRBJ1-5; V gene: TRBV28; CDR3 DNA: TGTGCCAGCAGTTACTCGGGATCTAGCAATCAGCCCCAGCATTTT; CDR3 protein: CASSYSGSSNQPQHF
clone size: few; CDR3 length: 14; D gene: .; J gene: TRBJ1-2; V gene: TRBV6-1; CDR3 DNA: TGTGCCAGCAGCTGGGGATCTGCTAACTATGGCTACACCTTC; CDR3 protein: CASSWGSANYGYTF
clone size: .; CDR3 length: 18; D gene: TRBD2; J gene: TRBJ2-1; V gene: TRBV20-1; CDR3 DNA: TGCAGTGCTAGAGATAGGCTTATGGTGGGAGGGCCCCGGGGGGAGCAGTTCTTC; CDR3 protein: CSARDRLMVGGPRGEQFF
clone size: many; CDR3 length: 13; D gene: .; J gene: TRBJ2-3; V gene: TRBV11-2; CDR3 DNA: TGTGCCAGCAGCTCCACCGAAGGAGATACGCAGTATTTT; CDR3 protein: CASSSTEGDTQYF
clone size: many; CDR3 length: 15; D gene: .; J gene: TRBJ2-3; V gene: TRBV6-1; CDR3 DNA: TGTGCCAGCAGTGAAATGGACGGAGACACAGATACGCAGTATTTT; CDR3 protein: CASSEMDGDTDTQYF
clone size: .; CDR3 length: 18; D gene: TRBD2; J gene: TRBJ2-1; V gene: TRBV4-1; CDR3 DNA: TGCGCCAGCAGCCAATTCCCCAGGACTAGCGGGAGTTCATATGAGCAGTTCTTC; CDR3 protein: CASSQFPRTSGSSYEQFF
clone size: many; CDR3 length: 16; D gene: TRBD1; J gene: TRBJ2-2; V gene: TRBV5-6; CDR3 DNA: TGTGCCAGCAGCTCCTGGGACAGGATGAACACCGGGGAGCTGTTTTTT; CDR3 protein: CASSSWDRMNTGELFF
clone size: many; CDR3 length: 13; D gene: .; J gene: TRBJ1-1; V gene: TRBV28; CDR3 DNA: TGTGCCAGCAGCTCCGTTCAGGGCACTGAAGCTTTCTTT; CDR3 protein: CASSSVQGTEAFF
clone size: few; CDR3 length: 19; D gene: TRBD1; J gene: TRBJ2-7; V gene: TRBV7-3; CDR3 DNA: TGTGCCAGCCCGTCGCGAGCCGGGACAGGGGGCCTCCTATCCTACGAGCAGTACTTC; CDR3 protein: CASPSRAGTGGLLSYEQYF
clone size: .; CDR3 length: 13; D gene: .; J gene: TRBJ2-4; V gene: TRBV7-3; CDR3 DNA: TGTGCCAGCAGCGGGGTTGACGAACACATTCAGTACTTC; CDR3 protein: CASSGVDEHIQYF
clone size: many; CDR3 length: 16; D gene: TRBD2; J gene: TRBJ2-2; V gene: TRBV5-1; CDR3 DNA: TGCGCCAGCAGCTTTAGCGGGAGGGCGCGCACCGGGGAGCTGTTTTTT; CDR3 protein: CASSFSGRARTGELFF
clone size: many; CDR3 length: 14; D gene: TRBD2; J gene: TRBJ2-7; V gene: TRBV28; CDR3 DNA: TGTGCCAGCAGTTTCGGCGGGAGGGCCTACGAGCAGTACTTC; CDR3 protein: CASSFGGRAYEQYF
clone size: many; CDR3 length: 14; D gene: .; J gene: TRBJ2-1; V gene: TRBV7-9; CDR3 DNA: TGTGCCGGGTTTCGTATGGGGGGTCGGGATGAGCAGTTCTTC; CDR3 protein: CAGFRMGGRDEQFF
clone size: many; CDR3 length: 16; D gene: .; J gene: TRBJ2-7; V gene: TRBV7-8; CDR3 DNA: TGTGCCAGCAGCCTTCAGCGTAACGCAGGGGACTACGAGCAGTACTTC; CDR3 protein: CASSLQRNAGDYEQYF
clone size: many; CDR3 length: 17; D gene: .; J gene: TRBJ2-3; V gene: TRBV5-4; CDR3 DNA: TGTGCCAGCAGCCTACGGCGGGGGACAGGAAGCACAGATACGCAGTATTTT; CDR3 protein: CASSLRRGTGSTDTQYF
clone size: many; CDR3 length: 17; D gene: TRBD2; J gene: TRBJ2-3; V gene: TRBV3-1; CDR3 DNA: TGTGCCAGCAGCCAAGATCTTCGGACTAGCGGGGGAGATACGCAGTATTTT; CDR3 protein: CASSQDLRTSGGDTQYF
clone size: many; CDR3 length: 12; D gene: .; J gene: TRBJ2-7; V gene: TRBV7-9; CDR3 DNA: TGTGCCAGCAGCCCCTCCGGGGTCGAGCAGTACTTC; CDR3 protein: CASSPSGVEQYF
clone size: .; CDR3 length: 17; D gene: TRBD2; J gene: TRBJ2-2; V gene: TRBV4-3; CDR3 DNA: TGCGCCAGCAGCCAAGGACTAGCGAAATCGAACACCGGGGAGCTGTTTTTT; CDR3 protein: CASSQGLAKSNTGELFF
clone size: many; CDR3 length: 13; D gene: .; J gene: TRBJ2-1; V gene: TRBV20-1; CDR3 DNA: TGCAGTGCTAGAGATGGGCTAGCCAATGAGCAGTTCTTC; CDR3 protein: CSARDGLANEQFF
clone size: many; CDR3 length: 15; D gene: .; J gene: TRBJ2-7; V gene: TRBV7-2; CDR3 DNA: TGTGCCAGCAGCTTAGGGCGGGGCGGCCTTGGGGAGCAGTACTTC; CDR3 protein: CASSLGRGGLGEQYF
clone size: few; CDR3 length: 15; D gene: .; J gene: TRBJ2-3; V gene: TRBV7-3; CDR3 DNA: TGTGCCAGCAGCCTAACGGGATCCGGGCCAGATACGCAGTATTTT; CDR3 protein: CASSLTGSGPDTQYF
clone size: .; CDR3 length: 15; D gene: .; J gene: TRBJ1-1; V gene: TRBV6-5; CDR3 DNA: TGTGCCAGCAGTTCCCTTACAGGGATGAACACTGAAGCTTTCTTT; CDR3 protein: CASSSLTGMNTEAFF
clone size: .; CDR3 length: 20; D gene: TRBD2; J gene: TRBJ2-4; V gene: TRBV4-1; CDR3 DNA: TGCGCCAGCAGCCGATGGGGAATAGCGGGAGCGGCTGAGGCCAAAAACATTCAGTACTTC; CDR3 protein: CASSRWGIAGAAEAKNIQYF
clone size: many; CDR3 length: 15; D gene: TRBD2; J gene: TRBJ2-7; V gene: TRBV28; CDR3 DNA: TGTGCCAGCAGTTTATCGTCTAGCGGCGCCTACGAGCAGTACTTC; CDR3 protein: CASSLSSSGAYEQYF
clone size: many; CDR3 length: 14; D gene: TRBD1; J gene: TRBJ1-1; V gene: TRBV30; CDR3 DNA: TGTGCCCGGACAGGGGAACACATGAACACTGAAGCTTTCTTT; CDR3 protein: CARTGEHMNTEAFF
clone size: .; CDR3 length: 16; D gene: TRBD1; J gene: TRBJ2-2; V gene: TRBV19; CDR3 DNA: TGTGCCAGTAGAGGACAGGGGGCTGCGGGCACCGGGGAGCTGTTTTTT; CDR3 protein: CASRGQGAAGTGELFF
clone size: many; CDR3 length: 15; D gene: TRBD2; J gene: TRBJ2-3; V gene: TRBV2; CDR3 DNA: TGTGCCAGCAGTGAAGAGCGGGAGGGTACAGATACGCAGTATTTT; CDR3 protein: CASSEEREGTDTQYF
clone size: .; CDR3 length: 14; D gene: TRBD2; J gene: TRBJ2-3; V gene: TRBV6-1; CDR3 DNA: TGTGCCAGCGTTGCTAGCGGCGGCGCGGATACGCAGTATTTT; CDR3 protein: CASVASGGADTQYF